Below are 30 T cell receptor beta chains sequenced from a single sample in a study of radiotherapy plus CTLA-4 blockade in lung cancer. Sequencing used immunoSEQ multiplex PCR; TCRdb keeps in-frame clones, though not all of them. Of 90,000 to 150,000 clones listed, 65% to 85% are singletons. Sequenced material: peripheral blood, taken from a patient treated with radiotherapy plus ipilimumab. All receptors come from a human donor with non-small cell lung cancer who had a partial response to radiotherapy plus ipilimumab.

This clone came up once. The chain is built from TRBV27 and TRBJ1-1; TRBD1 matches at 8 bases. Trimming cost V 5 bases and J 0 bases; bases outside gene matches: 2. The CDR3 consists of 14 residues. The germline gives CDR1 MNHEY, CDR2 SMNVEV (reference sequence). The CDR3 loop is CASSMDRVNTEAFF. In DNA form, the CDR3 reads TGTGCCAGCAGTATGGACAGGGTGAACACTGAAGCTTTCTTT.

J is TRBJ2-1 and V is TRBV9, with 9 bases lining up with TRBD2. Germline-derived CDR1 and CDR2 are SGDLS and YYNGEE. With 0 bases clipped from V and 4 bases from J, the junction kept 14 bases outside the gene matches. CDR3 length equals 19 residues. The CDR3 sequence: CASSVGSGSGRPTYNEQFF. The CDR3 DNA follows: TGTGCCAGCAGCGTAGGGTCTGGAAGCGGGAGGCCTACATACAATGAGCAGTTCTTC.

J is TRBJ2-7 and V is TRBV7-9; no definite D call. V shed 2 bases and J shed 1 base, with 6 bases lying between them. Germline V gives CDR1 SEHNR, CDR2 FQNEAQ (reference sequence). The length of the CDR3 is 13 residues. CDR3 bases: TGTGCCAGCAGCTTACCCGGGTCCTACGAGCAGTACGTC. Translated, it gives CASSLPGSYEQYV.

The chain combines TRBV18 with TRBJ2-1, with TRBD2 matching over 7 bases. CDR1 and CDR2 (germline): KGHSH, LQKENI. V lost 0 bases and J lost 5; bases outside the gene matches: 7. The CDR3 covers 16 residues. The CDR3 coding sequence is TGTGCCAGCTCACCACCGACCGGGACTACAAACAATGAGCAGTTCTTC. Encoded protein: CASSPPTGTTNNEQFF.

The chain has TRBV7-2 and TRBJ2-1; tentative D call: TRBD2 (6 bases). CDR1 is SGHTA, CDR2 FQGNSA, per germline. This CDR3 has 12 residues. V was clipped by 2 bases and J by 8 bases, with 7 bases between them. For the CDR3, the DNA is TGTGCCAGCAGCTTATGGGGGGATGAGCAGTTCTTC. Translating gives CASSLWGDEQFF.

V and J are TRBV7-3 and TRBJ2-2; tentative D call: TRBD2 (5 bases). Trimming took 1 base from V and 6 from J, leaving 18 bases between them. This CDR3 is built from 17 residues. Germline V CDR1 and CDR2: SGHTA, FQGTGA. The CDR3 loop reads CASSLISGGWFAGELFF. The CDR3 nucleotides read TGTGCCAGCAGCTTAATATCCGGCGGGTGGTTCGCCGGGGAGCTGTTTTTT.

The chain links TRBV10-3 to TRBJ1-1, with no clear D. The length of the CDR3 is 14 residues. The V and J ends lost 0 bases and 4 bases respectively, with 9 bases between them. CDR1 is ENHRY, CDR2 SYGVKD, per germline. The CDR3 bases are TGTGCCATCAGTGAGTCGGGCCCGAGCACTGAAGCTTTCTTT. Its translation is CAISESGPSTEAFF.

The chain combines TRBV4-1 with TRBJ1-5; TRBD1 is a possible D gene (6 bases). The V gene lost 0 bases and the J gene lost 2 bases, with 11 bases spanning the gap. CDR1 is MGHRA, CDR2 YSYEKL, per germline. This CDR3 is built from 16 residues. CDR3 protein: CASSQEGQSGNQPQHF. CDR3 coding DNA: TGCGCCAGCAGCCAAGAAGGACAGTCGGGCAATCAGCCCCAGCATTTT.

The chain carries TRBV18 and TRBJ2-3; tentative D call: TRBD1 (6 bases). In germline, CDR1 is KGHSH, CDR2 LQKENI. Trimming pared 6 bases from V and 6 bases from J, leaving 19 bases between. The CDR3 consists of 15 residues. CDR3 nucleotides: TGTGCCAGCTCCCCCCCCTCAGGGGCTTGGGATACGCAGTATTTT. Its translation: CASSPPSGAWDTQYF.

V and J are TRBV2 and TRBJ1-5, with TRBD1 matching over 8 bases. V shed 6 bases and J 4 bases; nucleotides not matched to a gene: 8. Germline CDR1 is SNHLY and CDR2 is FYNNEI. This CDR3 contains 15 residues. The CDR3 region has the DNA TGTGCCAGCAGCCTGAACGGACAGGGAAATCAGCCCCAGCATTTT. It encodes CASSLNGQGNQPQHF.

The chain carries TRBV19 and TRBJ1-2, with D perhaps TRBD1 (5 bases). Germline V gives CDR1 LNHDA, CDR2 SQIVND (reference sequence). This CDR3 spans 17 amino acids. Trimming pared 5 bases from V and 5 bases from J, leaving 24 bases between. CDR3 bases: TGTGCCAGTAGTCTCAGGGAAGAAAGGGGCGCAAGGTATGGCTACACCTTC. It encodes CASSLREERGARYGYTF.

This clone appeared a few times. The rearrangement uses TRBV4-3 and TRBJ2-3; a weak D match, TRBD1 (5 bases). This CDR3 comprises 17 residues. Trimming left V 0 bases short and J 0 bases short, with 13 bases between. CDR1 and CDR2 from the germline V gene are LGHNA and YSLEER. The CDR3 reads CASSQDRGGASTDTQYF. The CDR3 coding sequence is TGCGCCAGCAGCCAAGATAGGGGCGGTGCTAGCACAGATACGCAGTATTTT.

This clone was found a few times. The CDR3 DNA sequence: TGTGCCAGCAGCTTTAATTTACAGGGGGCTATAGATACGCAGTATTTT. Its translation is CASSFNLQGAIDTQYF. The genes are TRBV11-1 and TRBJ2-3; 9 nucleotides match TRBD1. The CDR3 is made up of 16 amino acids. Germline CDR1 reads SGHAT; CDR2 reads FQDESV (reference sequence). Unmatched junction bases numbered 9, after V lost 3 bases and J lost 5 bases.

This clone was seen only a few times. CDR3 DNA sequence: TGCAGCGTTTTTATGGGCGGGATTACTACGAACACCGGGGAGCTGTTTTTT. This codes for CSVFMGGITTNTGELFF. The rearrangement links TRBV29-1 to TRBJ2-2; D is possibly TRBD2 (6 bases). The CDR3 consists of 17 residues. Germline V gives CDR1 SQVTM, CDR2 ANQGSEA. With 5 bases removed from V and 0 bases from J, the gap between germline ends came to 19 bases.

The chain joins TRBV7-2 to TRBJ1-3; possible D gene TRBD1, 6 bases. CDR1 and CDR2 from the germline V gene are SGHTA and FQGNSA. V was trimmed by 5 bases and J by 0 bases, leaving 11 bases between them. This CDR3 spans 15 amino acids. The CDR3 nucleotides are TGTGCCAGCAGCCCGGGGGGCTCCTCTGGAAACACCATATATTTT. Translating gives CASSPGGSSGNTIYF.

In its sample, this clone was seen once. The chain combines TRBV7-8 with TRBJ2-6; the D gene is possibly TRBD2 (5 bases). Trimming shortened V by 5 bases and J by 0 bases, and 11 bases separated the two germline ends. The CDR3 has 16 amino acids. Germline V gene data show CDR1 as SGHVS and CDR2 as FQNEAQ. The CDR3 protein is CASSLLGSSGANVLTF. Here the CDR3 DNA reads TGTGCCAGCAGCCTCCTGGGGAGCTCTGGGGCCAACGTCCTGACTTTC.

The chain carries TRBV6-4 and TRBJ2-7, with a possible D match to TRBD2 (6 bases). The CDR3 spans 14 residues. The V gene lost 7 bases and the J gene lost 2 bases, with 15 bases spanning the gap. Germline assignment: CDR1 MRHNA and CDR2 SNTAGT. As DNA, the CDR3 is TGTGCCAGCACCGACAGAGAGCGGGCCTACGAGCAGTACTTC. Amino acids: CASTDRERAYEQYF.

V is TRBV4-3 and J is TRBJ1-1, with D maybe TRBD1 (5 bases). The CDR3 totals 12 residues. Per the germline V gene, CDR1 is LGHNA and CDR2 is YSLEER. Trimming removed 1 base from V and 5 bases from J, with 5 bases in between. The chain's CDR3 is CASSQAGTEAFF. The CDR3 DNA is TGCGCCAGCAGCCAAGCAGGGACTGAAGCTTTCTTT.

This clone was recorded only once. The chain couples TRBV11-3 to TRBJ2-1, with D perhaps matching TRBD2 (6 bases). Germline CDR1 and CDR2: SGHNT and YENEEA. This CDR3 has 15 residues. V was shortened by 5 bases and J by 5 bases, with 16 bases between the two germline ends. This CDR3 reads CASSLAGTGDNEQFF. DNA of the CDR3: TGTGCCAGCAGCCTGGCGGGGACTGGGGACAATGAGCAGTTCTTC.

The V gene is TRBV6-1, the J gene TRBJ1-2, with 8 bases fitting TRBD1. With V trimmed by 5 bases and J by 5 bases, 10 bases remained unmatched. CDR1 is MNHNS and CDR2 is SASEGT in the germline V gene. The CDR3 sequence is 15 residues long. The CDR3 coding sequence is TGTGCCAGCAGTCTTGACATGGGACAGGCATATGGCTACACCTTC. Protein: CASSLDMGQAYGYTF.

The gene calls are TRBV6-5 and TRBJ2-7; the D gene is possibly TRBD2 (5 bases). CDR1 MNHEY and CDR2 SVGAGI come from the germline V gene. V lost 5 bases and J lost 1, with 9 bases in between. The CDR3 extends over 13 amino acids. In DNA form, the CDR3 reads TGTGCCAGCAGTCCCCCGGGGTCCTACGAGCAGTACTTC. Its translation: CASSPPGSYEQYF.

This clone has just one count. The chain carries TRBV10-1 and TRBJ2-1, with D tentatively TRBD1 (5 bases). CDR3 length equals 13 residues. V was trimmed by 5 bases and J by 2 bases, leaving 7 bases between them. Germline CDR1 is WNHNN and CDR2 is SYGVQD (reference sequence). CDR3: CASSRGTYNEQFF. The CDR3 DNA is TGCGCCAGCAGTAGGGGTACCTACAATGAGCAGTTCTTC.

This chain uses TRBV29-1 with TRBJ2-3; 12 bases are shared with TRBD2. The CDR3 is 14 amino acids. CDR1 and CDR2 (germline): SQVTM, ANQGSEA. Germline trimming cut 7 bases from V and 4 bases from J; bases unmatched to any gene: 6. The DNA of the CDR3 is TGCAGCGCACCGACTAGCGGGAGCGCAGATACGCAGTATTTT. It translates to CSAPTSGSADTQYF.

The chain is built from TRBV11-2 and TRBJ2-5, with 11 bases matching TRBD2. The CDR3 spans 15 residues. CDR1 and CDR2 (germline): SGHAT, FQNNGV. The junction had 4 bases not matched to a gene; V was cut back by 5 bases and J by 2 bases. The CDR3 spells CASSQTSGTQETQYF. The CDR3 coding sequence is TGTGCCAGCAGCCAGACTAGCGGGACACAAGAGACCCAGTACTTC.

The chain uses TRBV25-1 and TRBJ1-4, with a tentative D call TRBD1 (6 bases). Trimming took 3 bases from V and 4 from J, leaving 18 bases between them. The CDR3 spans 17 residues. The germline V gene has CDR1 MGHDK and CDR2 SYGVNS. Here the CDR3 DNA reads TGTGCCAGCAGTGAGCGTATTACAGGGTCCCTTAATGAAAAACTGTTTTTT. Protein sequence: CASSERITGSLNEKLFF.

V usage is TRBV4-2 and J usage is TRBJ1-5, with TRBD1 as a possible D gene (6 bases). V lost 1 base, J lost 3 bases, and 25 bases lay in between. Germline lookup yields CDR1 LGHNA and CDR2 YNFKEQ. CDR3 length equals 20 residues. CDR3 amino acids: CASSQVKLAVRDRHNQPQHF. The CDR3 coding sequence is TGTGCCAGCAGCCAAGTAAAACTCGCGGTCCGAGACAGGCACAATCAGCCCCAGCATTTT.

The CDR3 nucleotides read TGTGCCAGCAGCTTTCAGGGGATCGCCTACGAGCAGTACTTC. Translation gives CASSFQGIAYEQYF. This rearrangement joins TRBV11-2 to TRBJ2-7; D might be TRBD1 (6 bases). The V and J ends lost 3 bases and 2 bases respectively, with 11 bases between them. Germline loops: CDR1 SGHAT, CDR2 FQNNGV. The CDR3 runs 14 residues.

The chain couples TRBV19 to TRBJ1-5; D is perhaps TRBD1 (5 bases). The CDR3 length is 17 residues. Trimming removed 5 bases from V and 7 bases from J, with 24 bases in between. Germline V gene lookup returns CDR1 LNHDA and CDR2 SQIVND (reference sequence). CDR3 region: CASSSPGLPPVMQPQHF. The CDR3 DNA is TGTGCCAGTAGTTCCCCGGGACTTCCCCCGGTAATGCAGCCCCAGCATTTT.

This sequence joins TRBV5-1 and TRBJ2-2; D is uncertain. The CDR3 spans 16 residues. Germline CDR1 and CDR2: SGHRS and YFSETQ. Trimming left V 0 bases short and J 0 bases short, with 9 bases between. The CDR3 reads CASSLVLLTNTGELFF. DNA of the CDR3: TGCGCCAGCAGCTTGGTACTGCTAACGAACACCGGGGAGCTGTTTTTT.

This clone is a singleton in its sample. The rearrangement links TRBV6-6 to TRBJ1-3; D may be TRBD1 (5 bases). CDR3 length: 14 residues. V shed 2 bases and J shed 7 bases, with 12 bases lying between them. Looked up from germline, CDR1 is MNHNY and CDR2 is SVGAGI (reference sequence). CDR3 DNA sequence: TGTGCCAGCAGTTACGGGGGACTGTCGAACACCATATATTTT. Encoded protein: CASSYGGLSNTIYF.